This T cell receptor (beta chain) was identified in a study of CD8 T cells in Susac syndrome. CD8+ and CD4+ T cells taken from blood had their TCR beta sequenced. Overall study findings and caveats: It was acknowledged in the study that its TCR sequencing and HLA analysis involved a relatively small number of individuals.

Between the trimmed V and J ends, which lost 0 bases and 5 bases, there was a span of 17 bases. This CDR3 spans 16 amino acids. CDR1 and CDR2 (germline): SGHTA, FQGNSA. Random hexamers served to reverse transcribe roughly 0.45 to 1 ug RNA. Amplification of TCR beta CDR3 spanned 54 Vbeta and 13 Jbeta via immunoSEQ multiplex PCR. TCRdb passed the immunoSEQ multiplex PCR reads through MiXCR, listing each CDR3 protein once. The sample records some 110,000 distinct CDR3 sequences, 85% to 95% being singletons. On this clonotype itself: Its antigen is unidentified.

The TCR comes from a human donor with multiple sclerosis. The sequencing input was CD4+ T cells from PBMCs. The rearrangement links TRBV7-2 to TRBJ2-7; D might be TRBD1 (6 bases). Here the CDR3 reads CASSLARGKGANEQYF. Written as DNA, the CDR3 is TGTGCCAGCAGCTTAGCGAGGGGGAAAGGGGCGAACGAGCAGTACTTC.